These 3 T cell receptor beta chains originate from one sample sequenced in a study of blood T cells in healthy people across ages. Using a J-beta primer mix together with a sample-barcoded 5' primer, a second PCR was run for about 7 to 12 cycles. Via MiXCR, TCRdb re-called the 5' RACE reads, giving one row per CDR3 protein. The sample holds 550,000 to 750,000 distinct CDR3 sequences, roughly 20% seen once. Sequencing was done on a sample of blood. The receptors derive from a man in his sixties or seventies in good health.

This clonotype occurred a few times. The chain recombines TRBV21-1 with TRBJ2-3. TRBV21-1 has pseudogene status. CDR3 length equals 13 residues. The CDR3 loop is CASSKPIPDTQYF. CDR3 bases: TGTGCCAGCAGCAAACCTATCCCAGATACGCAGTATTTT.

The V and J genes are TRBV9 and TRBJ2-7; 7 bases line up with TRBD2. The CDR3 is 15 residues long. Per the germline V gene, CDR1 is SGDLS and CDR2 is YYNGEE. V was pared by 3 bases and J by 6 bases, with 12 bases of the junction left unmatched. For the CDR3, the DNA is TGTGCCAGCAGCGCCTTAGCGGGCCAACGGGTCGAGCAGTACTTC. Translated: CASSALAGQRVEQYF.

The V gene is TRBV18, the J gene TRBJ2-3, with 7 bases identical to TRBD2. The length of the CDR3 is 15 residues. Germline V gene lookup returns CDR1 KGHSH and CDR2 LQKENI. J gave up 6 bases and V 2 bases, and 8 bases lay outside the gene matches. CDR3 coding DNA: TGTGCCAGCTCACCAACGGGACTACCCCGTGATACGCAGTATTTT. It is translated as CASSPTGLPRDTQYF.